This passage covers 4 T cell receptor beta chains from one sample sequenced in a study of blood T cell repertoires in COVID-19. The table came from immunoSEQ multiplex PCR; TCRdb's copy has only in-frame clones and leaves some out. The sample contains 200,000 to 300,000 clones, roughly nine tenths of which appear only once. The source material was peripheral blood. The receptor source for this set is a young man with active or convalescent COVID-19.

The chain employs TRBV27 and TRBJ1-2, with 8 bases that match TRBD1. CDR1 is MNHEY and CDR2 is SMNVEV in the germline V gene (reference sequence). The CDR3 is 12 residues long. V was clipped by 8 bases and J by 3 bases; unmatched bases: 2. The CDR3: CASGGQDYGYTF. DNA of the CDR3: TGTGCCAGCGGGGGACAGGACTATGGCTACACCTTC.

This chain's CDR3 is CASSPPGTGGTQYF. The CDR3 nucleotides read TGTGCCAGCAGCCCACCGGGGACAGGCGGGACCCAGTACTTC. The chain joins TRBV7-9 to TRBJ2-5; 8 bases are a match to TRBD1. CDR1 is SEHNR, CDR2 FQNEAQ, per germline (reference sequence). With 5 bases clipped from V and 7 bases from J, the junction kept 9 bases outside the gene matches. The CDR3 runs 14 residues.

The V gene is TRBV9, the J gene TRBJ2-5, with 9 bases matching TRBD2. The J segment lost 5 bases and the V segment lost 0 bases, leaving 11 bases of the junction unmatched. Germline V gene lookup returns CDR1 SGDLS and CDR2 YYNGEE. The CDR3 runs 17 residues. The chain's CDR3 is CASSVDPLEAGGETQYF. CDR3 nucleotide sequence: TGTGCCAGCAGCGTAGACCCCCTGGAGGCGGGAGGGGAGACCCAGTACTTC.

The chain is built from TRBV6-5 and TRBJ2-3; D is perhaps TRBD2 (5 bases). Deletions cut 2 bases from V and 0 bases from J, with 12 bases between. The CDR3 covers 16 residues. The germline CDR1 and CDR2 sequences are MNHEY and SVGAGI. The CDR3 nucleotides are TGTGCCAGCAGTTACCGACTATTTTCTAGCACAGATACGCAGTATTTT. Amino acid sequence: CASSYRLFSSTDTQYF.